This T cell receptor (beta chain) came from a study of regulatory T cells in long-lasting Graves disease. Findings and caveats of the study: Persistent disease exhibited a predilection for TRBV28, TRBJ1-2 and TRBJ2-5.

This clonotype was detected ten times or more. Its antigen remains unknown. CDR3 regions were amplified by Arm-PCR using iRepertoire HTBI primers to build TCR beta libraries. TCRdb reanalysed the multiplex PCR reads using MiXCR and keeps one entry per CDR3 protein. Of about 660,000 distinct CDR3 sequences in the sample, around 32% were seen once. The sample's time point: persistent/refractory GD, antithyroid drugs over 5 years with positive TRAb. Extracted PBMC RNA gave rise to the TCR library. The length of the CDR3 is 14 residues. The V gene lost 5 bases and the J gene lost 0 bases, with 11 bases spanning the gap. Germline values: CDR1 MNHEY, CDR2 SMNVEV (reference sequence).

V gene TRBV27 combines with J gene TRBJ2-7; weak D call: TRBD1 (6 bases). The source of this sequence is a female donor with Graves disease. Source: peripheral blood mononuclear cells (PBMCs), taken when the disease was refractory, from a patient treated with antithyroid drugs. Here the CDR3 reads CASSPGQSSYEQYF. CDR3 DNA: TGTGCCAGCAGTCCTGGACAGAGCTCCTACGAGCAGTACTTC.